Shown below are 32 T cell receptor beta chains from a single sample sequenced in a study of T cells after yellow fever vaccination. TCRdb re-called the 5' RACE reads with MiXCR, one entry per CDR3 protein. The sample has a few hundred thousand distinct CDR3 sequences; 8% to 9.5% are singletons. Sample: PBMCs, taken 35 to 50 days after the first yellow fever vaccination. The receptors originated from a man between 18 and 29 years old who received the YFV17D yellow fever vaccine.

This clonotype was counted only a few times. The V and J genes are TRBV5-1 and TRBJ1-1, with D uncertain. Between the trimmed V and J ends, which lost 4 bases and 4 bases, there was a span of 11 bases. The CDR3 totals 13 residues. CDR1 SGHRS and CDR2 YFSETQ come from the germline V gene. In DNA form, the CDR3 reads TGCGCCAGCAGCCCCCTAATGGGCACTGAAGCTTTCTTT. Its protein product is CASSPLMGTEAFF.

In regard to this clonotype: It is unclear where the CDR3 begins or ends on the DNA, so no DNA is shown, and the CDR3 is as TCRdb lists it. The chain employs TRBV20-1 and TRBJ1-1; the table's D call TRBD1 went unverified against the DNA. The CDR3 has 13 amino acids, counting both end residues. The V gene's germline CDR1 is DFQATT and CDR2 SNEGSKA (reference sequence). This CDR3 is CSARDRVGQGTFF.

This clonotype was detected a few times. This rearrangement joins TRBV6-2 or TRBV6-3 to TRBJ2-1; tentative D call: TRBD1 (6 bases). The CDR3 is 15 amino acids. Germline CDR1 is MNHEY and CDR2 is SVGEGT. V dropped 2 bases and J dropped 2 bases, with 10 bases sitting between them. CDR3 bases: TGTGCCAGCAGTTACGCCGACAGGCCCTACAATGAGCAGTTCTTC. Translating gives CASSYADRPYNEQFF.

This clonotype turned up a few times. This rearrangement joins TRBV28 to TRBJ1-4, with a tentative D call TRBD1 (5 bases). CDR3 length: 14 residues. Germline-derived CDR1 and CDR2 are MDHEN and SYDVKM. Trimming shortened V by 6 bases and J by 4 bases, and 12 bases separated the two germline ends. CDR3 loop: CASSPGGDNEKLFF. The CDR3, as DNA: TGTGCCAGCAGCCCCGGGGGAGATAATGAAAAACTGTTTTTT.

This clonotype was seen only a few times. The rearrangement joins TRBV20-1 to TRBJ1-3, with a possible D match to TRBD1 (6 bases). V lost 1 base to trimming and J lost 0 bases, with 13 bases between them. This CDR3 comprises 16 residues. CDR1 and CDR2 (germline): DFQATT, SNEGSKA (reference sequence). CDR3: CSARGDSDSSGNTIYF. The CDR3 nucleotides read TGCAGTGCTAGAGGGGATTCGGACAGCTCTGGAAACACCATATATTTT.

This clonotype was seen repeatedly, ten times or more. The chain has TRBV10-3 and TRBJ2-1, with 10 bases identical to TRBD1. The CDR3 contains 13 residues. The trim removed 5 bases at V and 10 bases at J, leaving 5 bases unmatched. Germline CDR1 is ENHRY and CDR2 is SYGVKD. The CDR3 bases are TGTGCCATCAGTTGGGACAGGGGCGGGGAGCAGTTCTTC. This gives the protein CAISWDRGGEQFF.

The chain has TRBV9 and TRBJ2-3; D might be TRBD2 (5 bases). Trimming shortened V by 4 bases and J by 5 bases, and 20 bases separated the two germline ends. The CDR3 is 16 residues long. Germline V gene lookup returns CDR1 SGDLS and CDR2 YYNGEE. CDR3 nucleotides: TGTGCCAGCAGCCCGGACGGGGTAGCCGGGGTAGATACGCAGTATTTT. Translated: CASSPDGVAGVDTQYF.

The genes are TRBV4-3 and TRBJ2-5, with D possibly matching TRBD2 (5 bases). The germline V and J ends were trimmed by 1 base and 5 bases, with 14 bases remaining between them. Germline CDR1 and CDR2: LGHNA and YSLEER. CDR3 length: 15 residues. CDR3 nucleotide sequence: TGCGCCAGCAGCCAAGGGAACGGGGTTGTGGAGACCCAGTACTTC. It specifies CASSQGNGVVETQYF.

This clonotype was counted between two and nine times. The V gene is TRBV12-3 or TRBV12-4, the J gene TRBJ2-5; TRBD1 aligns across 7 bases. V trimming: 5 bases; J trimming: 5 bases; junction bases outside the gene matches: 2. This CDR3 is built from 12 residues. DNA of the CDR3: TGTGCCAGCAGTGCGGACAGGGAGACCCAGTACTTC. It yields the protein CASSADRETQYF.

J is TRBJ2-3 and V is TRBV29-1; unclear D gene. This CDR3 region has 12 residues. Trimming cost V 4 bases and J 3 bases, with 8 bases left between them. The germline CDR1 and CDR2 sequences are SQVTM and ANQGSEA. DNA for the CDR3: TGCAGCGTTGGGGTCAGGACAGATACGCAGTATTTT. It is translated as CSVGVRTDTQYF.

This clonotype was observed at least ten times. The chain combines TRBV6-2 or TRBV6-3 with TRBJ2-5; possible D gene TRBD2, 6 bases. The V gene lost 10 bases and the J gene lost 7 bases, with 22 bases spanning the gap. The germline V gene encodes CDR1 MNHEY and CDR2 SVGEGT. The CDR3 contains 14 residues. CDR3 loop: CATRRTAGAGTQYF. DNA for the CDR3: TGTGCCACCCGAAGAACGGCCGGAGCGGGGACCCAGTACTTC.

This clonotype was detected a few times. V and J are TRBV6-5 and TRBJ2-5; TRBD1 matches 10 bases. The J segment lost 3 bases and the V segment lost 5 bases, leaving 12 bases of the junction unmatched. From germline, CDR1 is MNHEY and CDR2 SVGAGI. CDR3 length: 17 residues. For the CDR3, the DNA is TGTGCCAGCAGTCTACCAAGCCGCGGGACAGGGGAAGAGACCCAGTACTTC. This gives the protein CASSLPSRGTGEETQYF.

With regard to this clonotype: A much larger clone is a single base away; this may be a read error. This rearrangement joins TRBV6-5 to TRBJ2-3, with unresolved D. Between the trimmed V and J ends, which lost 2 bases and 6 bases, there was a span of 3 bases. The CDR3 runs 11 residues. Germline V lookup: CDR1 MNHEY, CDR2 SVGAGI. Here the CDR3 DNA reads TGTGCCAGCAGTTACGTGGATACGCAGTATTTT. This translates into CASSYVDTQYF.

This clonotype was recorded many times. The V and J genes are TRBV25-1 and TRBJ1-4, with D tentatively TRBD1 (5 bases). CDR3 length: 14 amino acids. V lost 2 bases and J 5 bases, leaving 9 bases between the germline ends. Germline V gene lookup returns CDR1 MGHDK and CDR2 SYGVNS. The chain's CDR3 is CASSEQGLNEKLFF. The CDR3 region has the DNA TGTGCCAGCAGTGAACAGGGTCTCAATGAAAAACTGTTTTTT.

This clonotype was observed a handful of times. This chain uses TRBV7-9 with TRBJ2-2; D not resolved. The CDR3 contains 12 residues. CDR1 and CDR2 (germline): SEHNR, FQNEAQ (reference sequence). Trimming left V 8 bases short and J 5 bases short, with 9 bases between. CDR3 protein: CASRGPTGELFF. Here the CDR3 DNA reads TGTGCCAGCCGAGGTCCGACCGGGGAGCTGTTTTTT.

This rearrangement joins TRBV7-2 to TRBJ2-3; 14 bases map to TRBD2. Germline V gene sequence: CDR1 SGHTA, CDR2 FQGNSA. After removal of 5 bases from V and 7 bases from J, the junction contained 11 bases not matched to a gene. This CDR3 spans 17 amino acids. The CDR3 is CASSPGLAGGSRNTQYF. CDR3 sequence (DNA): TGTGCCAGCAGCCCCGGACTAGCGGGGGGAAGCAGGAATACGCAGTATTTT.

Only a few counts were recorded for this clonotype. The genes are TRBV27 and TRBJ2-3; 7 nucleotides match TRBD2. This CDR3 spans 14 amino acids. The V segment lost 3 bases and the J segment 6 bases; nucleotides outside the gene matches: 6. Looked up from germline, CDR1 is MNHEY and CDR2 is SMNVEV (reference sequence). CDR3 sequence (DNA): TGTGCCAGCAGTTTTGGGCACGGGGGGGATACGCAGTATTTT. It codes for CASSFGHGGDTQYF.

This clonotype has a handful of counts. The chain recombines TRBV6-2 or TRBV6-3 with TRBJ1-3; 10 nucleotides line up with TRBD1. V shed 0 bases and J 1 base; nucleotides not matched to a gene: 12. Germline V gene lookup returns CDR1 MNHEY and CDR2 SVGEGT. The CDR3 has 20 amino acids. The CDR3 is CASSYSMWTGGDHSGNTIYF. CDR3 in DNA: TGTGCCAGCAGTTACTCGATGTGGACAGGGGGGGATCATTCTGGAAACACCATATATTTT.

This clonotype was picked up a small number of times. The V call is TRBV5-6, the J call TRBJ2-4; TRBD1 matches 9 bases. The CDR3 sequence is 14 residues long. The germline gives CDR1 SGHDT, CDR2 YYEEEE. Trimming took 4 bases from V and 4 from J; bases not matched to a gene: 3. CDR3: CASSPGTGKNIQYF. In DNA form, the CDR3 reads TGTGCCAGCAGCCCCGGGACAGGGAAAAACATTCAGTACTTC.

This clonotype was picked up a small number of times. The V gene is TRBV29-1, the J gene TRBJ1-4; 8 nucleotides line up with TRBD1. Trimming removed 6 bases from V and 6 bases from J; junction bases left unmatched: 6. CDR3 length: 13 residues. Looked up from germline, CDR1 is SQVTM and CDR2 is ANQGSEA. DNA for the CDR3: TGCAGCGTGGGCAGGGGGCGGGATGAAAAACTGTTTTTT. This encodes CSVGRGRDEKLFF. The whole variable domain, remainder taken from reference TRBV29-1 and TRBJ1-4, is SAVISQKPSRDICQRGTSLTIQCQVDSQVTMMFWYRQQPGQSLTLIATANQGSEATYESGFVIDKFPISRPNLTFSTLTVSNMSPEDSSIYLCSVGRGRDEKLFFGSGTQLSVL.

CDR3 amino acids: CSARADGTSPNEQFF. Written as DNA, the CDR3 is TGCAGTGCTAGAGCGGATGGTACGAGCCCCAATGAGCAGTTCTTC. The chain is built from TRBV20-1 and TRBJ2-1; D is uncertain. Trimming took off 1 base at V and 6 bases at J, with 16 bases between the two ends. This CDR3 region has 15 residues. Looked up from germline, CDR1 is DFQATT and CDR2 is SNEGSKA (reference sequence).

The J gene is TRBJ2-3, the V gene TRBV4-2; 8 bases fit TRBD2. The V and J ends lost 0 bases and 4 bases, in that order; junction bases with no gene match: 6. The CDR3 length is 16 residues. Germline CDR1 LGHNA, CDR2 YNFKEQ. The CDR3 DNA reads TGTGCCAGCAGCCAAGATATGAGCGGGGGAGCAGATACGCAGTATTTT. It specifies CASSQDMSGGADTQYF.

This clonotype was detected only a few times. The V and J genes are TRBV6-5 and TRBJ2-7; 7 nucleotides match TRBD1. The CDR3 runs 15 residues. The V segment lost 5 bases and the J segment 5 bases; nucleotides outside the gene matches: 12. Germline assignment: CDR1 MNHEY and CDR2 SVGAGI. The CDR3 sequence: CASSPLVGGKNEQYF. The CDR3 DNA reads TGTGCCAGCAGTCCCCTGGTAGGGGGCAAAAACGAGCAGTACTTC.

In its sample, this clonotype was seen a few times. The V call is TRBV2, the J call TRBJ1-4; a possible D gene is TRBD1 (6 bases). V was trimmed by 4 bases and J by 8 bases, leaving 11 bases between them. The length of the CDR3 is 13 residues. Germline CDR1 reads SNHLY; CDR2 reads FYNNEI. The DNA of the CDR3 is TGTGCCAGCAGTGCAGGGGTTTGGGAAAAACTGTTTTTT. Translation: CASSAGVWEKLFF.

This clonotype was detected a few times. The chain carries TRBV6-2 or TRBV6-3 and TRBJ2-2; 14 positions agree with TRBD2. The CDR3 has 19 residues. V lost 2 bases and J lost 7; bases outside the gene matches: 12. CDR1 MNHEY and CDR2 SVGEGT come from the germline V gene. CDR3 coding DNA: TGTGCCAGCAGTTACCTATTTCGACTAGCGGGGGGGCCGCACGGGGAGCTGTTTTTT. It translates to CASSYLFRLAGGPHGELFF.

CDR3 residues: CASSLNPGHQYGYTF. CDR3 nucleotide sequence: TGCGCCAGCAGCTTGAATCCGGGACACCAGTATGGCTACACCTTC. The V call is TRBV5-1, the J call TRBJ1-2, with D possibly matching TRBD1 (6 bases). The CDR3 sequence is 15 residues long. Germline CDR1 and CDR2: SGHRS and YFSETQ. The V end was cut by 1 base, the J end by 5 bases, with 15 bases between.

The chain carries TRBV20-1 and TRBJ1-2; D not resolved. CDR3 length equals 14 residues. V was pared by 1 base and J by 4 bases, with 13 bases between. Per the germline V gene, CDR1 is DFQATT and CDR2 is SNEGSKA (reference sequence). CDR3 nucleotides: TGCAGTGCTAGAGTCATGGACGGTACCTATGGCTACACCTTC. Residues: CSARVMDGTYGYTF.

Remarks on this clonotype: With a much larger clone just one base away, this may be a read error. The chain uses TRBV7-6 and TRBJ2-5, with D perhaps matching TRBD1 or TRBD2 (6 bases each). The CDR3 has 17 amino acids. From germline, CDR1 is SGHVS and CDR2 FNYEAQ. The ends were cut back, 2 bases at V and 6 bases at J, with 22 bases in the middle. The CDR3 region has the DNA TGTGCCAGCAGCTTATCTGCGGCGACGGGGGCTGAAAAGACCCAGTACTTC. This gives the protein CASSLSAATGAEKTQYF.

The sample holds a few counts of this clonotype. V is TRBV20-1 and J is TRBJ1-2, with 11 bases fitting TRBD1. Unmatched junction bases numbered 12, after V lost 8 bases and J lost 7 bases. Germline CDR1 and CDR2: DFQATT and SNEGSKA (reference sequence). CDR3 length: 14 residues. As DNA, the CDR3 is TGCAGTACCAAAGATTCGGGACAGGGGGGTGGCTACACCTTC. It encodes CSTKDSGQGGGYTF.

This clonotype was picked up a small number of times. The chain has TRBV6-2 or TRBV6-3 and TRBJ2-7; tentatively, D is TRBD2 (6 bases). CDR1 and CDR2 (germline): MNHEY, SVGEGT. The germline V and J ends were trimmed by 10 bases and 5 bases, with 15 bases remaining between them. The CDR3 runs to 12 residues. The chain's CDR3 is CATAQRRDEQYF. In DNA form, the CDR3 reads TGTGCCACCGCCCAGAGGAGGGACGAGCAGTACTTC.

The genes are TRBV28 and TRBJ1-3, with D uncertain. The CDR3 runs 14 residues. Trimming pared 7 bases from V and 2 bases from J, leaving 12 bases between. Per germline, CDR1 MDHEN and CDR2 SYDVKM. The CDR3 nucleotides are TGTGCCAGCACCCTGAGCGTTGCTGGAAACACCATATATTTT. This encodes CASTLSVAGNTIYF.

The rearrangement links TRBV7-8 to TRBJ1-6; D remains unclear. The CDR3 has 17 residues. Deletions cut 5 bases from V and 3 bases from J, with 17 bases between. Germline V gives CDR1 SGHVS, CDR2 FQNEAQ. CDR3 nucleotide sequence: TGTGCCAGCAGCCTTAGTGGGAGCTCGGGCTATAATTCACCCCTCCACTTT. This encodes CASSLSGSSGYNSPLHF.